Below are 27 T cell receptor beta chains sequenced from a single sample in a study of PD-L1 blockade in urothelial cancer. Regarding time point: pretreatment peripheral blood. The repertoire was sequenced with immunoSEQ multiplex PCR; TCRdb's copy has only in-frame clones and lacks some. The sample has almost 50,000 clones, 84% seen once. The sequencing here drew on PBMCs, taken around atezolizumab (anti-PD-L1) treatment. These receptors came from a man between 65 and 80 years old with urothelial cancer.

This chain joins TRBV7-9 and TRBJ2-7, with 8 bases aligning to TRBD1. With 5 bases clipped from V and 4 bases from J, the junction kept 10 bases outside the gene matches. There are 15 residues in the CDR3. Germline V gene sequence: CDR1 SEHNR, CDR2 FQNEAQ (reference sequence). CDR3 in DNA: TGTGCCAGCAGCGCCCACCGGACAGGGCCGTACGAGCAGTACTTC. This encodes CASSAHRTGPYEQYF.

The chain has TRBV4-2 and TRBJ1-1, with 7 bases aligning to TRBD1. Trimming cost V 2 bases and J 2 bases; bases outside gene matches: 5. This CDR3 comprises 15 residues. Germline CDR1 is LGHNA and CDR2 is YNFKEQ. Here the CDR3 reads CASSQRQGSNTEAFF. The CDR3 DNA reads as TGTGCCAGCAGCCAAAGACAGGGTAGTAACACTGAAGCTTTCTTT.

V and J are TRBV28 and TRBJ2-7, with 7 bases matching TRBD1. Germline CDR1 reads MDHEN; CDR2 reads SYDVKM. The CDR3 consists of 14 residues. Trimming cost V 4 bases and J 4 bases; bases outside gene matches: 7. The CDR3: CASSWVGGSYEQYF. CDR3 coding DNA: TGTGCCAGCAGTTGGGTAGGGGGCTCATACGAGCAGTACTTC.

CDR3 sequence (DNA): TGTGCCAGCACCCCCGGGACTATCATAGATACGCAGTATTTT. This translates into CASTPGTIIDTQYF. The rearrangement uses TRBV2 and TRBJ2-3, with TRBD2 matching 7 bases. Germline V gene sequence: CDR1 SNHLY, CDR2 FYNNEI. Trimming cost V 7 bases and J 5 bases; bases outside gene matches: 9. The CDR3 runs to 14 residues.

CDR3 loop: CSVDETSGRTDTQYF. The CDR3 nucleotides are TGCAGCGTTGATGAGACTAGCGGACGCACAGATACGCAGTATTTT. The V gene is TRBV29-1, the J gene TRBJ2-3; TRBD2 agrees at 9 bases. Germline V lookup: CDR1 SQVTM, CDR2 ANQGSEA. Trimming removed 3 bases from V and 1 base from J; junction bases left unmatched: 5. The CDR3 covers 15 residues.

This clone was counted once. V is TRBV5-1 and J is TRBJ2-7; 11 bases line up with TRBD2. The CDR3 totals 16 residues. From germline, CDR1 is SGHRS and CDR2 YFSETQ. V gave up 1 base and J gave up 4 bases; unmatched junction bases: 7. The chain's CDR3 is CASSLYGGTSGYEQYF. The DNA for the CDR3 is TGCGCCAGCAGCTTGTATGGCGGGACTAGCGGATACGAGCAGTACTTC.

For the CDR3, the DNA is TGTGCCAGCAGTGAATTGGCGGCGTCCTACAATGAGCAGTTCTTC. Translated, it gives CASSELAASYNEQFF. The V gene is TRBV2, the J gene TRBJ2-1; the D is unclear. CDR1 is SNHLY, CDR2 FYNNEI, per germline. Deletions cut 2 bases from V and 1 base from J, with 9 bases between. CDR3 length: 15 residues.

The chain links TRBV5-4 to TRBJ2-3; the D gene is possibly TRBD1 (5 bases). V shed 0 bases and J shed 4 bases, with 6 bases lying between them. This CDR3 has 13 residues. The germline CDR1 and CDR2 sequences are SGHNT and YYREEE (reference sequence). The DNA of the CDR3 is TGTGCCAGCAGCTTGGGGACATCAGATACGCAGTATTTT. Its protein product is CASSLGTSDTQYF.

The chain carries TRBV28 and TRBJ2-7, with 9 positions matching TRBD1. From germline, CDR1 is MDHEN and CDR2 SYDVKM. Trimming at V came to 5 bases and at J to 3 bases, leaving 8 bases not matched to a gene. The CDR3 contains 15 residues. CDR3 in DNA: TGTGCCAGCAGTCGACTTAGGACAGGGGACTACGAGCAGTACTTC. Translating it yields CASSRLRTGDYEQYF.

The chain joins TRBV18 to TRBJ2-2; perhaps TRBD1 as D (5 bases). Germline assignment: CDR1 KGHSH and CDR2 LQKENI. The CDR3 extends over 13 amino acids. The ends were cut back, 3 bases at V and 7 bases at J, with 9 bases in the middle. The CDR3 sequence: CASSPAQVGELFF. The DNA of the CDR3 is TGTGCCAGCTCACCTGCACAGGTCGGGGAGCTGTTTTTT.

The chain recombines TRBV4-3 with TRBJ2-3, with 9 bases lining up with TRBD1. Germline-derived CDR1 and CDR2 are LGHNA and YSLEER. The CDR3 consists of 18 residues. J gave up 4 bases and V 0 bases, and 11 bases lay outside the gene matches. Here the CDR3 reads CASSQDFQRGQGADTQYF. In DNA, the CDR3 is TGCGCCAGCAGCCAAGATTTTCAGCGGGGACAGGGCGCAGATACGCAGTATTTT.

V gene TRBV7-2 combines with J gene TRBJ1-2, with 7 nucleotides matching TRBD1. Germline CDR1 and CDR2: SGHTA and FQGNSA. This CDR3 is 13 amino acids long. V shed 1 base, J shed 8 bases, and the junction held 4 bases outside the gene matches. The CDR3 is CASSLEGAGGYTF. CDR3 sequence (DNA): TGTGCCAGCAGCTTAGAGGGGGCGGGAGGCTACACCTTC.

This rearrangement joins TRBV5-4 to TRBJ1-1; D might be TRBD1 (6 bases). The germline V gene encodes CDR1 SGHNT and CDR2 YYREEE (reference sequence). The CDR3 loop spans 16 amino acids. The ends were cut back, 4 bases at V and 0 bases at J, with 16 bases in the middle. This CDR3 is CASSPAGGAVNTEAFF. The CDR3 region has the DNA TGTGCCAGCAGCCCCGCGGGGGGCGCAGTGAACACTGAAGCTTTCTTT.

A few counts support this clone. V and J are TRBV5-1 and TRBJ1-4, with D maybe TRBD1 (6 bases). The germline V gene encodes CDR1 SGHRS and CDR2 YFSETQ. Trimming shortened V by 3 bases and J by 3 bases, and 12 bases separated the two germline ends. This CDR3 has 15 residues. The CDR3 nucleotides read TGCGCCAGCAGCTCGACAGGTCTCGCTAATGAAAAACTGTTTTTT. This encodes CASSSTGLANEKLFF.

V usage is TRBV5-1 and J usage is TRBJ1-1; 7 nucleotides line up with TRBD1. The CDR3 sequence is 14 residues long. Germline CDR1 and CDR2: SGHRS and YFSETQ. After removal of 5 bases from V and 1 base from J, the junction contained 5 bases not matched to a gene. The CDR3 sequence: CASRPRQGNTEAFF. CDR3 DNA sequence: TGCGCCAGCAGGCCCCGACAGGGGAACACTGAAGCTTTCTTT. Variable domain in full (rest from reference TRBV5-1 and TRBJ1-1): KAGVTQTPRYLIKTRGQQVTLSCSPISGHRSVSWYQQTPGQGLQFLFEYFSETQRNKGNFPGRFSGRQFSNSRSEMNVSTLELGDSALYLCASRPRQGNTEAFFGQGTRLTVV.

CDR3 loop: CASSLNWGRTGELFF. In DNA form, the CDR3 reads TGTGCCAGCAGCTTAAATTGGGGGCGGACCGGGGAGCTGTTTTTT. The V gene is TRBV7-3, the J gene TRBJ2-2; the D gene is possibly TRBD1 (6 bases). Germline CDR1 is SGHTA and CDR2 is FQGTGA. CDR3 length: 15 residues. Trimming removed 1 base from V and 5 bases from J, with 11 bases in between. The entire variable domain, with the rest obtained from reference TRBV7-3 and TRBJ2-2, is as follows: GAGVSQTPSNKVTEKGKYVELRCDPISGHTALYWYRQSLGQGPEFLIYFQGTGAADDSGLPNDRFFAVRPEGSVSTLKIQRTERGDSAVYLCASSLNWGRTGELFFGEGSRLTVL.

The CDR3 DNA follows: TGCGCCAGCAGCCCCGACAGGGGGATGAACACTGAAGCTTTCTTT. Encoded protein: CASSPDRGMNTEAFF. The V call is TRBV5-1, the J call TRBJ1-1; 9 bases fit TRBD1. The CDR3 extends over 15 amino acids. The germline V gene encodes CDR1 SGHRS and CDR2 YFSETQ. The V segment lost 4 bases and the J segment 0 bases; nucleotides outside the gene matches: 4.

The DNA of the CDR3 is TGTGCCAGCAGCCCGGAAACCGGCCTAGCCTTAACATCGGGCTACACCTTC. Translating gives CASSPETGLALTSGYTF. The chain links TRBV7-2 to TRBJ1-2; D remains ambiguous. V was trimmed by 5 bases and J by 8 bases, leaving 27 bases between them. Germline lookup yields CDR1 SGHTA and CDR2 FQGNSA. CDR3 size: 17 residues.

This clone was recorded a few times. The CDR3 reads CASSLGPQSPLHF. The CDR3 DNA reads as TGTGCCAGCAGCTTAGGGCCCCAGTCACCCCTCCACTTT. The rearrangement uses TRBV11-3 and TRBJ1-6; no firm D call. The CDR3 has 13 amino acids. Germline-derived CDR1 and CDR2 are SGHNT and YENEEA. Trimming removed 1 base from V and 10 bases from J, with 8 bases in between.

The chain couples TRBV9 to TRBJ2-5, with 12 bases fitting TRBD2. V lost 0 bases and J lost 3; bases outside the gene matches: 6. Germline V gene data show CDR1 as SGDLS and CDR2 as YYNGEE. This CDR3 has 17 amino acids. CDR3: CASSVGLAGGPEETQYF. In nucleotides, the CDR3 is TGTGCCAGCAGCGTAGGGCTAGCGGGGGGGCCGGAAGAGACCCAGTACTTC.

The chain joins TRBV6-5 to TRBJ2-1, with D uncertain. CDR1 and CDR2 (germline): MNHEY, SVGAGI. Trimming removed 0 bases at V and 13 bases at J, with 13 bases between. The CDR3 is made up of 13 amino acids. CDR3 coding DNA: TGTGCCAGCAGTTACTCGACCGACTCGAGTCAGTTCTTC. Translation gives CASSYSTDSSQFF.

The gene calls are TRBV15 and TRBJ2-7; D call uncertain. The V and J ends lost 0 bases and 6 bases respectively, with 9 bases between them. The CDR3 extends over 13 amino acids. Germline CDR1 LNHNV, CDR2 YYDKDF (reference sequence). This CDR3 is CATSRDYLGEQYF. CDR3 nucleotide sequence: TGTGCCACCAGCAGAGATTACCTCGGCGAGCAGTACTTC.

The V gene is TRBV18, the J gene TRBJ2-7; 7 positions agree with TRBD2. Trimming removed 3 bases from V and 6 bases from J; junction bases left unmatched: 5. Germline-derived CDR1 and CDR2 are KGHSH and LQKENI. This CDR3 is built from 13 residues. The chain's CDR3 is CASSPGGVGEQYF. As DNA, the CDR3 is TGTGCCAGCTCACCGGGGGGGGTCGGCGAGCAGTACTTC.

This clone appeared once. The rearrangement uses TRBV9 and TRBJ1-2; 8 nucleotides match TRBD1. This CDR3 is 15 amino acids long. With V trimmed by 3 bases and J by 0 bases, 4 bases remained unmatched. The germline V gene has CDR1 SGDLS and CDR2 YYNGEE. For the CDR3, the DNA is TGTGCCAGCAGCGGACTGACAGGGGCTAACTATGGCTACACCTTC. Translation: CASSGLTGANYGYTF.

This chain connects TRBV5-5 to TRBJ1-1; D is uncertain. The length of the CDR3 is 15 residues. V dropped 0 bases and J dropped 1 base, with 10 bases sitting between them. CDR1 SGHKS and CDR2 YYEKEE come from the germline V gene (reference sequence). CDR3 loop: CASSLGPGSNTEAFF. In DNA, the CDR3 is TGTGCCAGCAGCTTGGGGCCGGGGTCGAACACTGAAGCTTTCTTT.

This chain connects TRBV29-1 to TRBJ1-1, with 10 bases identical to TRBD1. V trimming: 1 base; J trimming: 7 bases; junction bases outside the gene matches: 9. Per germline, CDR1 SQVTM and CDR2 ANQGSEA. This CDR3 is built from 15 residues. CDR3 nucleotides: TGCAGCGTTGAAGGCTTGGACAGGGGGATAGGTGAAGCTTTCTTT. Its translation is CSVEGLDRGIGEAFF.

The J gene is TRBJ2-1, the V gene TRBV19, with TRBD2 matching over 13 bases. CDR1 LNHDA and CDR2 SQIVND come from the germline V gene (reference sequence). Unmatched junction bases numbered 9, after V lost 4 bases and J lost 9 bases. The CDR3 length is 16 residues. CDR3: CASSTLGLAGVSEQFF. In DNA form, the CDR3 reads TGTGCCAGTAGTACGTTAGGACTAGCGGGAGTATCTGAGCAGTTCTTC. The entire variable domain, with the rest obtained from reference TRBV19 and TRBJ2-1, is as follows: DGGITQSPKYLFRKEGQNVTLSCEQNLNHDAMYWYRQDPGQGLRLIYYSQIVNDFQKGDIAEGYSVSREKKESFPLTVTSAQKNPTAFYLCASSTLGLAGVSEQFFGPGTRLTVL.